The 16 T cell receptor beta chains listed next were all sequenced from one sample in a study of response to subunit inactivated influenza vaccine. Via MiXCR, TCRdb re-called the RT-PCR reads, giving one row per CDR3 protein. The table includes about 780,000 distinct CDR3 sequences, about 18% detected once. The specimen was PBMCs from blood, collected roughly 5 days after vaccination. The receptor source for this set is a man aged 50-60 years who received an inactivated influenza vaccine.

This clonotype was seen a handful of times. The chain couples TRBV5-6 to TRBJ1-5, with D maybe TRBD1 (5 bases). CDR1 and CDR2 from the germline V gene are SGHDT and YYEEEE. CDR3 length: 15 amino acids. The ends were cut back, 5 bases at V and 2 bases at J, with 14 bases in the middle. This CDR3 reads CASSMGGFGNQPQHF. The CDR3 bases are TGTGCCAGCAGTATGGGGGGTTTCGGCAATCAGCCCCAGCATTTT. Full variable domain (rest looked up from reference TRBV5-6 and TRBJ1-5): DAGVTQSPTHLIKTRGQQVTLRCSPKSGHDTVSWYQQALGQGPQFIFQYYEEEERQRGNFPDRFSGHQFPNYSSELNVNALLLGDSALYLCASSMGGFGNQPQHFGDGTRLSIL.

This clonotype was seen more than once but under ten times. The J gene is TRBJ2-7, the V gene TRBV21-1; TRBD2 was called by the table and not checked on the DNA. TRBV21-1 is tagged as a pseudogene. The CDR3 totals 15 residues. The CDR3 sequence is CASSFISGLTYEQYF. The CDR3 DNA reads TGTGCCAGCAGTTTCATAAGCGGGCTCACCTACGAGCAGTACTTC.

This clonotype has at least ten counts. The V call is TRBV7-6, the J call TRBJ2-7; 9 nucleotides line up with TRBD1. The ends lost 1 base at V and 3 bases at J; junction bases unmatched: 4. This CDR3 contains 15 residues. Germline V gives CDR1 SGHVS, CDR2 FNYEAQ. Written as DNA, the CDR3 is TGTGCCAGCAGCTTAGGGACAGGGGATGGCTACGAGCAGTACTTC. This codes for CASSLGTGDGYEQYF.

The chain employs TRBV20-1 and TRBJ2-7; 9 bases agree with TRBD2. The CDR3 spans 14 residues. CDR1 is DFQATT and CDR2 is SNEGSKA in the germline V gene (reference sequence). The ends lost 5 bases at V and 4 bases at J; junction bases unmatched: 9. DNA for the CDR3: TGCAGTGCTCCAGTGCCTAGCGGGAAGTACGAGCAGTACTTC. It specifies CSAPVPSGKYEQYF.

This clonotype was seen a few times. The CDR3 spells CASGGVSGNTIYF. The DNA of the CDR3 is TGTGCCAGTGGCGGAGTCTCTGGAAACACCATATATTTT. This chain uses TRBV6-6 with TRBJ1-3, with D hard to call. Looked up from germline, CDR1 is MNHNY and CDR2 is SVGAGI (reference sequence). V lost 9 bases and J 0 bases, leaving 9 bases between the germline ends. The CDR3 runs 13 residues.

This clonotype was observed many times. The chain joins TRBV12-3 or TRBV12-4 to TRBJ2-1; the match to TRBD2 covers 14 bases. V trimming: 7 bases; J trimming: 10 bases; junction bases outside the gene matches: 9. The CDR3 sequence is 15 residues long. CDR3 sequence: CASTTGLAGVGEQFF. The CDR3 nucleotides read TGTGCCAGCACCACGGGACTAGCGGGGGTTGGGGAGCAGTTCTTC.

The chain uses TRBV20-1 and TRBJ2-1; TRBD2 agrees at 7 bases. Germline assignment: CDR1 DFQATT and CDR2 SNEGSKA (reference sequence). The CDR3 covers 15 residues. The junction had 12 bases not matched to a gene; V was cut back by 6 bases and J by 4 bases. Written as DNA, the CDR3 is TGCAGTGCCAGCGGGGAGGGGAAAAATTACAATGAGCAGTTCTTC. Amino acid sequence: CSASGEGKNYNEQFF.

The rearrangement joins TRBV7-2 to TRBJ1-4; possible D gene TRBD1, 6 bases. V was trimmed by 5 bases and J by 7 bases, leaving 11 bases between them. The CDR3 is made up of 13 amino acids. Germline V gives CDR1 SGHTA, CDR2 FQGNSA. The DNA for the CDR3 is TGTGCCAGCAGCCCAACACAGGGTGAAAAACTGTTTTTT. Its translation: CASSPTQGEKLFF. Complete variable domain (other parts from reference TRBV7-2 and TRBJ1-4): GAGVSQSPSNKVTEKGKDVELRCDPISGHTALYWYRQSLGQGLEFLIYFQGNSAPDKSGLPSDRFSAERTGGSVSTLTIQRTQQEDSAVYLCASSPTQGEKLFFGSGTQLSVL.

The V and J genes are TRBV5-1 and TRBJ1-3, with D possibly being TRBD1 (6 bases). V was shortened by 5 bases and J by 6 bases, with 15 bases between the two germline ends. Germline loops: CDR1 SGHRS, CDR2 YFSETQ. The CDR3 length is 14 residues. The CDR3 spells CASSRGQSENTIYF. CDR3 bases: TGCGCCAGCAGTCGAGGACAGTCCGAAAACACCATATATTTT.

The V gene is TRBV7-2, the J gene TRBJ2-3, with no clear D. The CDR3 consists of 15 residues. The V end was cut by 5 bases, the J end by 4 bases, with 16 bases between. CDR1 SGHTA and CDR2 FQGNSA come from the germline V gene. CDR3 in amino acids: CASSPEYGVADTQYF. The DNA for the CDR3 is TGTGCCAGCAGCCCTGAATATGGGGTGGCAGATACGCAGTATTTT.

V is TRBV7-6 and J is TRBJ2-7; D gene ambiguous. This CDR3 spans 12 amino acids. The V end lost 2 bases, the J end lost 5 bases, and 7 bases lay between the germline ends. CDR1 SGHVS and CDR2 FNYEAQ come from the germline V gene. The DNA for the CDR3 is TGTGCCAGCAGCTTATTCGGTAACGAGCAGTACTTC. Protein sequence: CASSLFGNEQYF.

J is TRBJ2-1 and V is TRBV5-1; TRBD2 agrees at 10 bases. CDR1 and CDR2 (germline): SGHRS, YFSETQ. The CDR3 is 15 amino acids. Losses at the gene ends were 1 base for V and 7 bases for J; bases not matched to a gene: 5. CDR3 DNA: TGCGCCAGCAGCTTGATTCTAGCGGGAGCTAATGAGCAGTTCTTC. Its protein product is CASSLILAGANEQFF.

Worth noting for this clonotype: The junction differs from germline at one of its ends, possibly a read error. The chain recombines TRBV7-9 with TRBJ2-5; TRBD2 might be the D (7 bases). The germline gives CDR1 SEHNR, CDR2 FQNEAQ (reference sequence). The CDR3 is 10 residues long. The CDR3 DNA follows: TGTGCCAGCTGGGGGGGGCAAGCGATCTTC. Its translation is CASWGGQAIF.

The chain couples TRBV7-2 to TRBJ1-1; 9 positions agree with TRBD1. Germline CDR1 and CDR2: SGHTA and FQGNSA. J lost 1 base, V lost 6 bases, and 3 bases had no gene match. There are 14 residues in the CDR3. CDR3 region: CASRGTGPNTEAFF. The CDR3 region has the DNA TGTGCCAGCAGAGGGACAGGGCCGAACACTGAAGCTTTCTTT.

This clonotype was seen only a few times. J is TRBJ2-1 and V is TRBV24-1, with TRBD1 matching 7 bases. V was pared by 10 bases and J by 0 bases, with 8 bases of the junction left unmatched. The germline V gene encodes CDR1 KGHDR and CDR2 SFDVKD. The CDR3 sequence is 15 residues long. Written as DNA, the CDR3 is TGTGCCACTCGGTCACGGGACAGCTCCTACAATGAGCAGTTCTTC. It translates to CATRSRDSSYNEQFF.

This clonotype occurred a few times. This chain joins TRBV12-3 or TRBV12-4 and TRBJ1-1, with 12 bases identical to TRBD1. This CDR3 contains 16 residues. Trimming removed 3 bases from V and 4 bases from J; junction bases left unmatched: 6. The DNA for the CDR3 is TGTGCCAGCAGTTTGGGGACAGGGGGCATAGGCACTGAAGCTTTCTTT. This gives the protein CASSLGTGGIGTEAFF.